Below, 14 T cell receptor beta chains from the same sample are listed, as sequenced in a study of blood T cell repertoires in COVID-19. Profiled with immunoSEQ multiplex PCR; TCRdb holds only in-frame clones, not every one. The table lists 300,000 to 500,000 clones, approximately 90% of them singletons. The sequenced sample consisted of PBMCs or T cells enriched from blood (not recorded which). These receptors were obtained from a woman younger than 45 with acute COVID-19.

This chain connects TRBV7-9 to TRBJ1-4; 10 nucleotides line up with TRBD1. This CDR3 is built from 15 residues. J gave up 8 bases and V 5 bases, and 8 bases lay outside the gene matches. Germline-derived CDR1 and CDR2 are SEHNR and FQNEAQ (reference sequence). The CDR3: CASSVTGTGVEKLFF. The CDR3 DNA reads TGTGCCAGCAGCGTCACGGGGACAGGGGTCGAAAAACTGTTTTTT.

This clone was seen once. The V gene is TRBV5-6, the J gene TRBJ1-3; D not certain. This CDR3 comprises 13 residues. Germline CDR1 reads SGHDT; CDR2 reads YYEEEE. V dropped 2 bases and J dropped 0 bases, with 3 bases sitting between them. As DNA, the CDR3 is TGTGCCAGCAGCTTTAACTCTGGAAACACCATATATTTT. This gives the protein CASSFNSGNTIYF.

This clone came up many times. The chain is built from TRBV6-5 and TRBJ1-1; 8 bases align to TRBD1. J lost 1 base, V lost 2 bases, and 3 bases had no gene match. Germline CDR1 and CDR2: MNHEY and SVGAGI. The CDR3 is made up of 15 amino acids. CDR3 sequence (DNA): TGTGCCAGCAGTTACGAGGGGACAGGGAACACTGAAGCTTTCTTT. Its translation is CASSYEGTGNTEAFF.

This clone has just one count. The chain combines TRBV13 with TRBJ1-2, with D hard to call. Germline CDR1 reads PRHDT; CDR2 reads FYEKMQ (reference sequence). Trimming cost V 7 bases and J 2 bases, with 17 bases left between them. The CDR3 has 15 amino acids. This CDR3 is CASTPNSGYNYGYTF. CDR3 sequence (DNA): TGTGCCAGCACCCCAAACAGCGGATACAACTATGGCTACACCTTC.

The J gene is TRBJ1-6, the V gene TRBV11-2; D perhaps matches TRBD1 (6 bases). The V gene's germline CDR1 is SGHAT and CDR2 FQNNGV. Deletions cut 4 bases from V and 10 bases from J, with 23 bases between. The CDR3 runs to 17 residues. CDR3 in DNA: TGTGCCAGCAGCTCCGAAAACAGGGACCCTGTCGGATCACCCCTCCACTTT. It is translated as CASSSENRDPVGSPLHF.

The chain links TRBV10-3 to TRBJ1-2, with D possibly matching TRBD1 (5 bases). This CDR3 contains 16 residues. Trimming shortened V by 0 bases and J by 0 bases, and 11 bases separated the two germline ends. Looked up from germline, CDR1 is ENHRY and CDR2 is SYGVKD. The CDR3: CAISESTGGTNYGYTF. CDR3 bases: TGTGCCATCAGTGAGTCGACGGGGGGTACTAACTATGGCTACACCTTC.

The CDR3 here is CASSPGLAGNNEQFF. CDR3 nucleotide sequence: TGTGCCAGCAGCCCGGGACTAGCGGGGAACAATGAGCAGTTCTTC. The genes are TRBV7-3 and TRBJ2-1, with 13 bases identical to TRBD2. V dropped 5 bases and J dropped 5; count of bases not matched to a gene: 3. The CDR3 contains 15 residues. CDR1 SGHTA and CDR2 FQGTGA come from the germline V gene.

This rearrangement joins TRBV29-1 to TRBJ1-2; 11 bases map to TRBD1. V gave up 6 bases and J gave up 4 bases; unmatched junction bases: 7. The CDR3 runs 14 residues. Germline values: CDR1 SQVTM, CDR2 ANQGSEA. This chain's CDR3 is CSVWTGGAGYGYTF. The CDR3 nucleotides are TGCAGCGTGTGGACAGGGGGCGCCGGCTATGGCTACACCTTC.

The rearrangement uses TRBV9 and TRBJ2-5, with 7 positions matching TRBD2. The J segment lost 1 base and the V segment lost 0 bases, leaving 6 bases of the junction unmatched. This CDR3 comprises 16 residues. Germline V lookup: CDR1 SGDLS, CDR2 YYNGEE. CDR3 sequence reads: CASSVVPGGTQETQYF. The CDR3 DNA follows: TGTGCCAGCAGCGTAGTCCCCGGGGGGACCCAAGAGACCCAGTACTTC.

The chain links TRBV5-6 to TRBJ2-2; tentative D call: TRBD2 (6 bases). Germline CDR1 SGHDT, CDR2 YYEEEE. V was pared by 6 bases and J by 6 bases, with 21 bases between. The CDR3 is 16 residues long. CDR3 amino acids: CASTWGGVTVPGELFF. In DNA, the CDR3 is TGTGCCAGCACCTGGGGCGGGGTCACAGTCCCCGGGGAGCTGTTTTTT.

This chain connects TRBV11-2 to TRBJ1-1; D may be TRBD1 (6 bases). The CDR3 is 16 residues long. Germline values: CDR1 SGHAT, CDR2 FQNNGV. V was trimmed by 5 bases and J by 0 bases, leaving 16 bases between them. CDR3 residues: CASSVRIGGVNTEAFF. DNA for the CDR3: TGTGCCAGCAGCGTTAGAATAGGGGGGGTGAACACTGAAGCTTTCTTT. Drawing the rest from reference TRBV11-2 and TRBJ1-1, the complete variable domain is EAGVAQSPRYKIIEKRQSVAFWCNPISGHATLYWYQQILGQGPKLLIQFQNNGVVDDSQLPKDRFSAERLKGVDSTLKIQPAKLEDSAVYLCASSVRIGGVNTEAFFGQGTRLTVV.

Note on this clone: The sample has other DNA sequences that encode this CDR3 too. The rearrangement joins TRBV18 to TRBJ1-5; possible D gene TRBD1, 5 bases. The CDR3 spans 14 residues. The V gene lost 3 bases and the J gene lost 2 bases, with 8 bases spanning the gap. Germline values: CDR1 KGHSH, CDR2 LQKENI. The CDR3 here is CASSPGGGNQPQHF. In nucleotides, the CDR3 is TGTGCCAGCTCACCGGGGGGGGGCAATCAGCCCCAGCATTTT.

V and J are TRBV3-1 (or the pseudogene TRBV3-2) and TRBJ2-2; the match to TRBD1 covers 9 bases. With V trimmed by 4 bases and J by 6 bases, 12 bases remained unmatched. This CDR3 is 17 amino acids long. Germline CDR1 is LGHDT and CDR2 is YNNKEL (reference sequence). CDR3 residues: CASSPPLGQGRAGELFF. DNA for the CDR3: TGTGCCAGCAGCCCCCCTCTAGGACAGGGGCGGGCCGGGGAGCTGTTTTTT.

This rearrangement joins TRBV6-2 or TRBV6-3 to TRBJ2-2; D unclear. V lost 6 bases and J lost 15, with 14 bases in between. The CDR3 runs to 11 residues. Germline V CDR1 and CDR2: MNHEY, SVGEGT. The CDR3 DNA reads TGTGCCAGCAGCGGCCCCAGGCCGTTGTTTTTT. Translated: CASSGPRPLFF.